The T cell receptor beta chain under discussion was sequenced for a study of preoperative IRX-2 immunotherapy in early breast cancer. Treatment described: preoperative locoregional IRX-2 cytokine immunotherapy. Clones were read by immunoSEQ multiplex PCR, and TCRdb kept only the in-frame ones, dropping some. The profile covers roughly 57,000 clones, with 94% appearing a single time and around 1.5% taken by the ten largest. Trimming took 5 bases from V and 0 from J, leaving 6 bases between them. The CDR3 is 12 residues long. Looked up from germline, CDR1 is SGHRS and CDR2 is YFSETQ. The chain couples TRBV5-1 to TRBJ2-7; no firm D call. The material was obtained from a patient treated with IRX-2 immunotherapy. The receptor was isolated from a human donor with breast cancer. The CDR3: CASRGSSYEQYF. The CDR3 nucleotides read TGCGCCAGCAGAGGCAGCTCCTACGAGCAGTACTTC.